The text below deals with one TCR beta chain. The target antigen is unknown. The same CDR3 is also encoded by other DNA sequences in this sample. These data belong to a study of shared clonotypes between healthy human individuals. As for the study in general: Plates per donor: three CD4 naive, three CD4 memory, two CD8 naive, one CD8 memory.

Clones were sequenced by immunoSEQ multiplex PCR, and TCRdb holds only the in-frame ones, with some missing. The sample yields 2 million to 2.5 million clones, more than 80% seen once. The study, taken as a whole, reports: The sharing of 4% to 5.5% of naive CD4 clonotypes was seen across a handful of donors.

The CDR3 spans 13 residues. V lost 5 bases to trimming and J lost 6 bases, with 12 bases between them. Germline V CDR1 and CDR2: SGHTA, FQGNSA. The V gene is TRBV7-2, the J gene TRBJ2-3; D gene unclear. Sequenced input: naive CD4+ T cells from PBMCs. Subset denoted: CD45RA+ positively selected. The receptor's source is a man between 18 and 35 years old in good health. Some clones in this sample may be carry-over from other donors' samples. CDR3 loop: CASSPRTADTQYF. The CDR3 DNA sequence: TGTGCCAGCAGCCCGAGGACCGCGGATACGCAGTATTTT.